Presented here are 24 T cell receptor beta chains from one specimen sequenced in a study of human T cells and chemical hapten exposure. TCRdb re-called the RACE reads with MiXCR, one entry per CDR3 protein. Of around 380,000 distinct CDR3 sequences detected, more than 4.5% appear once; the ten largest clones hold under 3%. Documented time point: patch test 1, 2 weeks after DPC sensitization. Indicated treatment: therapeutic diphenylcyclopropenone sensitization with weekly scalp DPC. The specimen comprised whole blood, sampled in connection with sensitization to the hapten diphenylcyclopropenone (DPC). The receptors come from a woman aged 50 to 60 with alopecia areata. Some clones in this sample may be carry-over from other donors' samples.

This chain uses TRBV6-1 with TRBJ1-5, with D perhaps TRBD1 (5 bases). Germline-derived CDR1 and CDR2 are MNHNS and SASEGT. The CDR3 is 14 residues long. Deletions cut 7 bases from V and 5 bases from J, with 15 bases between. Here the CDR3 reads CASTPGQGYQPQHF. CDR3 coding DNA: TGTGCCAGCACTCCAGGGCAGGGCTATCAGCCCCAGCATTTT.

The CDR3 spells CASSPEGGLVSPLHF. The CDR3 bases are TGTGCCAGCAGCCCTGAGGGGGGGCTTGTTTCACCCCTCCACTTT. The chain has TRBV7-2 and TRBJ1-6; the D gene is possibly TRBD1 (6 bases). CDR1 and CDR2 (germline): SGHTA, FQGNSA. Trimming shortened V by 5 bases and J by 9 bases, and 17 bases separated the two germline ends. The CDR3 contains 15 residues.

This clonotype was seen a few times. The rearrangement uses TRBV6-2 or TRBV6-3 and TRBJ2-2, with TRBD2 as a possible D gene (6 bases). V dropped 6 bases and J dropped 0 bases, with 17 bases sitting between them. Germline CDR1 is MNHEY and CDR2 is SVGEGT. The CDR3 sequence is 17 residues long. This CDR3 reads CASRRPVSGPNTGELFF. In nucleotides, the CDR3 is TGTGCCAGCAGAAGACCCGTCAGCGGGCCGAACACCGGGGAGCTGTTTTTT.

This clonotype was recorded many times. The chain combines TRBV12-3 or TRBV12-4 with TRBJ1-1, with a tentative D call TRBD1 (5 bases). CDR3 length: 14 residues. V gave up 5 bases and J gave up 10 bases, with 20 bases separating them. The CDR3 DNA reads as TGTGCCAGCAGTCCTTCCCTCCACCCTGGGGGAGCTTTCTTT. This gives the protein CASSPSLHPGGAFF.

The table lists this clonotype with many counts. This chain connects TRBV7-9 to TRBJ2-7; the match to TRBD1 covers 8 bases. V lost 5 bases and J lost 7; bases outside the gene matches: 7. This CDR3 region has 13 residues. The germline gives CDR1 SEHNR, CDR2 FQNEAQ (reference sequence). DNA of the CDR3: TGTGCCAGCAGCCGGGACAGGTCTTGGGAGCAGTACTTC. Amino acids: CASSRDRSWEQYF. Using reference TRBV7-9 and TRBJ2-7 for the parts outside the CDR3, the full variable domain is DTGVSQNPRHKITKRGQNVTFRCDPISEHNRLYWYRQTLGQGPEFLTYFQNEAQLEKSRLLSDRFSAERPKGSFSTLEIQRTEQGDSAMYLCASSRDRSWEQYFGPGTRLTVT.

This clonotype was counted only a few times. V usage is TRBV7-9 and J usage is TRBJ2-6; 8 nucleotides line up with TRBD1. The CDR3 is made up of 17 amino acids. V trimming: 5 bases; J trimming: 0 bases; junction bases outside the gene matches: 6. The germline V gene has CDR1 SEHNR and CDR2 FQNEAQ (reference sequence). The CDR3 loop reads CASSGQGTPSGANVLTF. The DNA for the CDR3 is TGTGCCAGCAGCGGACAGGGAACCCCCTCTGGGGCCAACGTCCTGACTTTC.

The chain has TRBV5-1 and TRBJ1-1; 7 bases map to TRBD1. The CDR3 has 13 residues. V trimming: 4 bases; J trimming: 1 base; junction bases outside the gene matches: 1. The V gene's germline CDR1 is SGHRS and CDR2 YFSETQ. The CDR3, as DNA: TGCGCCAGCAGCAACAGGGGGAACACTGAAGCTTTCTTT. Protein: CASSNRGNTEAFF. Together with reference TRBV5-1 and TRBJ1-1, the CDR3 gives the full variable domain: KAGVTQTPRYLIKTRGQQVTLSCSPISGHRSVSWYQQTPGQGLQFLFEYFSETQRNKGNFPGRFSGRQFSNSRSEMNVSTLELGDSALYLCASSNRGNTEAFFGQGTRLTVV.

This clonotype has a count of ten or more. The chain has TRBV9 and TRBJ2-7, with D possibly being TRBD1 or TRBD2 (5 bases each). Germline values: CDR1 SGDLS, CDR2 YYNGEE. The CDR3 consists of 14 residues. V shed 3 bases and J shed 2 bases, with 12 bases lying between them. The CDR3 DNA is TGTGCCAGCAGCGACCGGGACCTGACCTACGAGCAGTACTTC. It specifies CASSDRDLTYEQYF.

This clonotype was found many times. The V and J genes are TRBV3-1 and TRBJ2-7, with D perhaps matching TRBD2 (7 bases). The germline CDR1 and CDR2 sequences are LGHDT and YNNKEL (reference sequence). This CDR3 comprises 17 residues. The V and J ends lost 2 bases and 0 bases respectively, with 17 bases between them. For the CDR3, the DNA is TGTGCCAGCAGCCAAATCTTGGCGGGGGCTAACTCCTACGAGCAGTACTTC. It codes for CASSQILAGANSYEQYF.

This clonotype was observed a few times. This chain joins TRBV29-1 and TRBJ2-3; possibly TRBD1 for D (6 bases). CDR1 is SQVTM, CDR2 ANQGSEA, per germline. Trimming took off 0 bases at V and 2 bases at J, with 12 bases between the two ends. The CDR3 loop spans 15 amino acids. The CDR3 DNA follows: TGCAGCGTTGAAGATCGAGGGGGAAACACAGATACGCAGTATTTT. It encodes CSVEDRGGNTDTQYF.

This clonotype was counted between two and nine times. The CDR3 region has the DNA TGTGCCACCAGCAGAGCTGACCAGCCCCAGCATTTT. It encodes CATSRADQPQHF. The V call is TRBV15, the J call TRBJ1-5; D is unclear. Germline CDR1 and CDR2: LNHNV and YYDKDF (reference sequence). The CDR3 covers 12 residues. V was pared by 1 base and J by 7 bases, with 5 bases between.

This clonotype came up a few times. The rearrangement joins TRBV3-1 to TRBJ2-7; D gene uncertain. The germline V gene has CDR1 LGHDT and CDR2 YNNKEL (reference sequence). The V and J ends lost 2 bases and 7 bases respectively, with 9 bases between them. CDR3 length: 12 amino acids. This chain's CDR3 is CASSQPGGEQYF. CDR3 sequence (DNA): TGTGCCAGCAGCCAACCCGGTGGGGAGCAGTACTTC.

This chain uses TRBV29-1 with TRBJ2-3; tentative D call: TRBD2 (5 bases). In germline, CDR1 is SQVTM, CDR2 ANQGSEA. The V gene lost 4 bases and the J gene lost 7 bases, with 18 bases spanning the gap. The CDR3 extends over 14 amino acids. Here the CDR3 DNA reads TGCAGCGTTGGTTGGGCCGGGTCGGGAAATACGCAGTATTTT. Amino acid sequence: CSVGWAGSGNTQYF.

As regards this clonotype: With a much larger clone just one base away, this may be a read error. The genes are TRBV28 and TRBJ2-3; D not certain. The CDR3 sequence is 13 residues long. Trimming stripped 7 bases from V and 5 bases from J, with 13 bases between. In germline, CDR1 is MDHEN, CDR2 SYDVKM. This chain's CDR3 is CASTAISLDTQYF. CDR3 DNA sequence: TGTGCCAGCACGGCGATTTCCCTAGATACGCAGTATTTT.

This clonotype was counted between two and nine times. The CDR3 region has the DNA TGCGCCAGCAGTGAGACTAGGCAGTTAGGTGAGCAGTTCTTC. It is translated as CASSETRQLGEQFF. The chain is built from TRBV10-2 and TRBJ2-1, with D possibly TRBD2 on 5 matching bases. Trimming cost V 2 bases and J 9 bases, with 14 bases left between them. Germline V CDR1 and CDR2: WSHSY, SAAADI. The CDR3 consists of 14 residues.

This clonotype was counted many times. V gene TRBV30 combines with J gene TRBJ2-7; 7 bases are a match to TRBD2. The CDR3 is made up of 12 amino acids. J was trimmed by 2 bases and V by 5 bases; bases with no gene match: 3. Germline-derived CDR1 and CDR2 are GTSNPN and SVGIG (reference sequence). DNA of the CDR3: TGTGCCTGGGCCGGGACTACCTACGAGCAGTACTTC. Translating it yields CAWAGTTYEQYF.

V and J are TRBV5-1 and TRBJ1-2; TRBD1 agrees at 8 bases. This CDR3 is 14 amino acids long. J gave up 1 base and V 3 bases, and 2 bases lay outside the gene matches. Germline loops: CDR1 SGHRS, CDR2 YFSETQ. The chain's CDR3 is CASSWGQDNYGYTF. CDR3 DNA sequence: TGCGCCAGCAGCTGGGGACAGGATAACTATGGCTACACCTTC.

The chain carries TRBV2 and TRBJ2-1; 12 positions match TRBD1. Germline values: CDR1 SNHLY, CDR2 FYNNEI. V was pared by 11 bases and J by 5 bases, with 7 bases of the junction left unmatched. The CDR3 is made up of 14 amino acids. CDR3 DNA: TGTGCCGGGGGACAGGGGGCTCTGGACAATGAGCAGTTCTTC. This codes for CAGGQGALDNEQFF.

V gene TRBV12-3 or TRBV12-4 combines with J gene TRBJ2-1, with TRBD2 matching over 8 bases. The CDR3 length is 16 residues. After removal of 5 bases from V and 5 bases from J, the junction contained 11 bases not matched to a gene. CDR3 coding DNA: TGTGCCAGCAGTACTCAGCCGGGGGGGCGAAACAATGAGCAGTTCTTC. Amino acids: CASSTQPGGRNNEQFF.

This clonotype was seen many times. This sequence joins TRBV27 and TRBJ1-1, with D possibly matching TRBD1 (5 bases). Germline V gene sequence: CDR1 MNHEY, CDR2 SMNVEV (reference sequence). V gave up 6 bases and J gave up 6 bases, with 14 bases separating them. This CDR3 spans 13 amino acids. CDR3 nucleotide sequence: TGTGCCAGCAGAGCCCTAGGGACGGCTGAAGCTTTCTTT. Translated: CASRALGTAEAFF.

This clonotype was observed many times. The chain is built from TRBV13 and TRBJ2-1, with 11 bases lining up with TRBD1. With V trimmed by 4 bases and J by 10 bases, 6 bases remained unmatched. Germline CDR1 PRHDT, CDR2 FYEKMQ (reference sequence). The CDR3 is made up of 14 amino acids. CDR3 sequence: CASSYGQGAGEQFF. In DNA form, the CDR3 reads TGTGCCAGCAGCTACGGACAGGGGGCGGGAGAGCAGTTCTTC.

This clonotype was picked up many times. This chain joins TRBV27 and TRBJ1-1; D is unresolved. Germline V CDR1 and CDR2: MNHEY, SMNVEV (reference sequence). Trimming shortened V by 2 bases and J by 4 bases, and 8 bases separated the two germline ends. This CDR3 is built from 13 residues. CDR3 sequence: CASSLLRFTEAFF. The CDR3 DNA follows: TGTGCCAGCAGTTTACTCCGATTCACTGAAGCTTTCTTT.

This clonotype was counted at least ten times. V is TRBV6-4 and J is TRBJ2-3, with D perhaps matching TRBD1 (5 bases). CDR3 length: 14 residues. V gave up 3 bases and J gave up 2 bases, with 9 bases separating them. The germline V gene has CDR1 MRHNA and CDR2 SNTAGT. In DNA, the CDR3 is TGTGCCAGCAGTGAAGGGGTCAACACAGATACGCAGTATTTT. Its translation is CASSEGVNTDTQYF.

This clonotype was seen repeatedly, ten times or more. The gene calls are TRBV9 and TRBJ2-6; 9 nucleotides agree with TRBD1. The CDR3 extends over 20 amino acids. The J segment lost 0 bases and the V segment lost 3 bases, leaving 13 bases of the junction unmatched. Germline V gives CDR1 SGDLS, CDR2 YYNGEE. The CDR3 nucleotides read TGTGCCAGCAGCGGAAACAGGGGGCGCGACCCTAACTCTGGGGCCAACGTCCTGACTTTC. Its translation is CASSGNRGRDPNSGANVLTF.